The 19 T cell receptor beta chains below were found in one sample sequenced in a study of cytomegalovirus exposure and HLA in healthy donors. Both 60 Vbeta primers and 13 Jbeta primers went into the PCR. Here immunoSEQ multiplex PCR was the method, and the copy in TCRdb shows in-frame clones only, minus some. The data contain a few hundred thousand clones, roughly four fifths of them singletons. The sequenced sample was PBMCs. Receptors were obtained from a woman aged 40 to 55 in good health and CMV-seronegative.

Remarks on this clone: The junction does not match germline at one end; this may be a read error. The chain joins TRBV7-7 to TRBJ2-3; the D gene is possibly TRBD1 (6 bases). The CDR3 totals 19 residues. The germline V gene encodes CDR1 SSHAT and CDR2 FNYEAQ (reference sequence). In DNA form, the CDR3 reads TGTGCTAGCAGCCCCTACCCCGAATCTCAGGGGAAGGGCACAGATACGCAGTATTTT. Translating it yields CASSPYPESQGKGTDTQYF.

The chain employs TRBV5-1 and TRBJ2-3, with D unclear. Trimming shortened V by 2 bases and J by 0 bases, and 7 bases separated the two germline ends. From germline, CDR1 is SGHRS and CDR2 YFSETQ. The CDR3 length is 14 residues. The CDR3: CASSFRASTDTQYF. CDR3 DNA sequence: TGCGCCAGCAGCTTCCGCGCTAGCACAGATACGCAGTATTTT.

This chain uses TRBV12-5 with TRBJ2-3, with D possibly matching TRBD1 (5 bases). The CDR3 spans 12 residues. Between the trimmed V and J ends, which lost 3 bases and 9 bases, there was a span of 10 bases. Germline V gene data show CDR1 as LGHNT and CDR2 as FRNRAP. Written as DNA, the CDR3 is TGTGCTAGTGGTTTCCAGGGTACGACGCAGTATTTT. The encoded protein is CASGFQGTTQYF. Full variable domain (outside the CDR3, taken from reference TRBV12-5 and TRBJ2-3): DARVTQTPRHKVTEMGQEVTMRCQPILGHNTVFWYRQTMMQGLELLAYFRNRAPLDDSGMPKDRFSAEMPDATLATLKIQPSEPRDSAVYFCASGFQGTTQYFGPGTRLTVL.

V gene TRBV11-2 combines with J gene TRBJ2-7; possible D gene TRBD2, 6 bases. V lost 2 bases to trimming and J lost 2 bases, with 16 bases between them. CDR1 SGHAT and CDR2 FQNNGV come from the germline V gene. There are 16 residues in the CDR3. The CDR3, as DNA: TGTGCCAGCAGCTTAAGCGACGGCGGGGAACCCTACGAGCAGTACTTC. The encoded protein is CASSLSDGGEPYEQYF.

Details on this clone: Other DNA sequences in the same sample also yield this CDR3. V is TRBV5-4 and J is TRBJ2-5; D gene ambiguous. The germline V gene has CDR1 SGHNT and CDR2 YYREEE (reference sequence). This CDR3 is 11 amino acids long. Trimming shortened V by 2 bases and J by 4 bases, and 3 bases separated the two germline ends. The CDR3 spells CASSFRETQYF. Written as DNA, the CDR3 is TGTGCCAGCAGCTTCAGAGAGACCCAGTACTTC.

This clone was counted a single time. The CDR3 sequence: CASSLESSSGNTIYF. CDR3 sequence (DNA): TGCGCCAGCAGCCTGGAAAGTAGTTCTGGAAACACCATATATTTT. The J gene is TRBJ1-3, the V gene TRBV5-1; D gene ambiguous. Germline CDR1 and CDR2: SGHRS and YFSETQ. The length of the CDR3 is 15 residues. V was shortened by 4 bases and J by 1 base, with 12 bases between the two germline ends.

This sequence joins TRBV6-5 and TRBJ2-5; TRBD2 agrees at 8 bases. In germline, CDR1 is MNHEY, CDR2 SVGAGI. V lost 2 bases to trimming and J lost 3 bases; unmatched junction nucleotides: 8. The CDR3 has 16 amino acids. The CDR3 DNA is TGTGCCAGCAGTTACCCTTCGCGGGGGGTGAAAGAGACCCAGTACTTC. Translation: CASSYPSRGVKETQYF.

This clone was found a few times. The gene calls are TRBV18 and TRBJ1-1; 10 nucleotides line up with TRBD1. V shed 2 bases and J 0 bases; nucleotides not matched to a gene: 9. The length of the CDR3 is 18 residues. Germline V CDR1 and CDR2: KGHSH, LQKENI. CDR3 protein: CASSPWGGQGMMNTEAFF. CDR3 nucleotide sequence: TGTGCCAGCTCACCATGGGGGGGACAGGGGATGATGAACACTGAAGCTTTCTTT.

The V and J genes are TRBV5-6 and TRBJ2-1, with D possibly TRBD1 on 5 matching bases. The CDR3 runs to 17 residues. The V gene lost 0 bases and the J gene lost 13 bases, with 26 bases spanning the gap. The germline V gene encodes CDR1 SGHDT and CDR2 YYEEEE. The CDR3 nucleotides read TGTGCCAGCAGCTTGGCCGCTGGACATCACTATTCCCCTGGTCAGTTCTTC. Translation gives CASSLAAGHHYSPGQFF. The full variable domain, in which reference TRBV5-6 and TRBJ2-1 provide the parts outside the CDR3, is DAGVTQSPTHLIKTRGQQVTLRCSPKSGHDTVSWYQQALGQGPQFIFQYYEEEERQRGNFPDRFSGHQFPNYSSELNVNALLLGDSALYLCASSLAAGHHYSPGQFFGPGTRLTVL.

This clone was observed a few times. The chain joins TRBV5-6 to TRBJ1-5; a weak D match, TRBD1 (5 bases). V dropped 3 bases and J dropped 1 base, with 8 bases sitting between them. CDR1 is SGHDT, CDR2 YYEEEE, per germline. CDR3 length equals 14 residues. In DNA, the CDR3 is TGTGCCAGCAGCTGGCGGGGCAGCAATCAGCCCCAGCATTTT. Residues: CASSWRGSNQPQHF.

Only one count was recorded for this clone. The sample contains more than one DNA sequence encoding this CDR3. The chain recombines TRBV2 with TRBJ2-5; 7 bases are a match to TRBD1. The CDR3 runs to 14 residues. The V segment lost 11 bases and the J segment 1 base; nucleotides outside the gene matches: 10. Per the germline V gene, CDR1 is SNHLY and CDR2 is FYNNEI. The CDR3 DNA reads TGTGCCCGTACCCGGGGACAGAGCCAAGAGACCCAGTACTTC. Translating it yields CARTRGQSQETQYF.

This clone was found a few times. The chain links TRBV4-3 to TRBJ1-4; 7 bases are shared with TRBD1. The junction had 5 bases not matched to a gene; V was cut back by 1 base and J by 6 bases. Germline V CDR1 and CDR2: LGHNA, YSLEER. The CDR3 spans 15 residues. The CDR3 DNA is TGCGCCAGCAGCCAAGTTCGGCAGGGGGATGAAAAACTGTTTTTT. Its translation is CASSQVRQGDEKLFF.

In DNA, the CDR3 is TGTGCCAGCAGTGGGACAGGCAATCAGCCCCAGCATTTT. Translated, it gives CASSGTGNQPQHF. This chain joins TRBV2 and TRBJ1-5, with D perhaps matching TRBD1 (6 bases). CDR3 length: 13 amino acids. Trimming left V 4 bases short and J 2 bases short, with 6 bases between. The V gene's germline CDR1 is SNHLY and CDR2 FYNNEI.

This chain joins TRBV9 and TRBJ1-1, with D uncertain. The V end lost 2 bases, the J end lost 4 bases, and 15 bases lay between the germline ends. Germline CDR1 SGDLS, CDR2 YYNGEE. This CDR3 comprises 15 residues. CDR3 nucleotides: TGTGCCAGCAGCGTGGGGAGGCAGATGAGCACTGAAGCTTTCTTT. It yields the protein CASSVGRQMSTEAFF.

This rearrangement joins TRBV7-9 to TRBJ2-2; TRBD1 agrees at 8 bases. CDR1 SEHNR and CDR2 FQNEAQ come from the germline V gene (reference sequence). This CDR3 has 15 residues. With V trimmed by 5 bases and J by 7 bases, 9 bases remained unmatched. The CDR3 DNA sequence: TGTGCCAGCAGCGACACAGGGGGGATGAGCGGGGAGCTGTTTTTT. Protein sequence: CASSDTGGMSGELFF.

The genes are TRBV5-1 and TRBJ2-2; TRBD1 agrees at 10 bases. The CDR3 is 15 amino acids. V shed 4 bases and J 3 bases; nucleotides not matched to a gene: 3. In germline, CDR1 is SGHRS, CDR2 YFSETQ. The CDR3 DNA follows: TGCGCCAGCAGCCTTGACAGGGGGCACACCGGGGAGCTGTTTTTT. Protein: CASSLDRGHTGELFF.

V is TRBV5-1 and J is TRBJ1-1, with 7 bases lining up with TRBD1. The CDR3 runs 15 residues. The V gene end was trimmed by 4 bases and the J gene end by 0 bases; junction bases not matched to a gene: 6. CDR1 is SGHRS, CDR2 YFSETQ, per germline. In DNA form, the CDR3 reads TGCGCCAGCAGCCTGGGACAGACAATGAACACTGAAGCTTTCTTT. It is translated as CASSLGQTMNTEAFF.

Of note for this clone: Its ends do not fully match the called genes, so a read error is possible. The V gene is TRBV7-9, the J gene TRBJ2-2; no firm D call. This CDR3 region has 12 residues. Germline V gene sequence: CDR1 SEHNR, CDR2 FQNEAQ (reference sequence). CDR3 sequence: CSSSLHTGELFF. The CDR3 DNA reads TGTTCCAGCAGCCTCCACACCGGGGAGCTGTTTTTT.

The V call is TRBV19, the J call TRBJ2-2; D possibly corresponds to TRBD2 (6 bases). CDR1 is LNHDA and CDR2 is SQIVND in the germline V gene (reference sequence). V dropped 8 bases and J dropped 13 bases, with 20 bases sitting between them. The CDR3 spans 13 residues. The CDR3 loop reads CASGFGGREGLFF. CDR3 in DNA: TGTGCCAGTGGGTTTGGAGGGCGAGAGGGGCTGTTTTTT. Drawing the rest from reference TRBV19 and TRBJ2-2, the complete variable domain is DGGITQSPKYLFRKEGQNVTLSCEQNLNHDAMYWYRQDPGQGLRLIYYSQIVNDFQKGDIAEGYSVSREKKESFPLTVTSAQKNPTAFYLCASGFGGREGLFFGEGSRLTVL.